The clone carrying this T cell receptor (beta chain) has more than one count but fewer than ten. This entry is derived from a study of Ad26.COV2.S vaccination and SARS-CoV-2 variants. Overall study context: Administration of Ad26.COV2.S was intramuscular, either once or twice 56 days apart.

This sample's treatment: over 15 received Ad26.COV2.S at low or high dose, single or two shots; about 5 received placebo; per-sample allocation not given. Repertoires come from day 63 after the first vaccine or placebo injection. The CDR3 sequence is 16 residues long. Germline-derived CDR1 and CDR2 are LNHDA and SQIVND (reference sequence). V was clipped by 4 bases and J by 0 bases; unmatched bases: 6. Generated by immunoSEQ multiplex PCR, the TCRdb table keeps only in-frame clones and is missing some. The repertoire includes about 280,000 clones, roughly 86% of them detected once, and roughly 3.5% sits in the top ten.

The sequence was obtained from a person between 18 and 60 years old who received the Ad26.COV2.S COVID-19 vaccine or a placebo. The sequenced sample was peripheral blood, obtained in a trial of Ad26.COV2.S vaccine versus placebo. The chain recombines TRBV19 with TRBJ1-5, with 7 bases fitting TRBD1. The CDR3 DNA reads as TGTGCCAGTAGTAGGGGACAGCCGAATAGCAATCAGCCCCAGCATTTT. Translation gives CASSRGQPNSNQPQHF.